This T cell receptor beta chain was found in a study of blood T cell repertoires in COVID-19. Overall study: Sites across the United States, Italy and Spain contributed samples from acute and convalescent COVID-19. Sample material is recorded as cDNA or gDNA derived from T cells, B-cell-depleted T cells, or PBMCs.

The V and J ends lost 5 bases and 5 bases respectively, with 13 bases between them. Germline V gives CDR1 SGHRS, CDR2 YFSETQ. This CDR3 contains 13 residues. Study processing details: For nucleated cells, counts were estimated from reference gene primer amplification. The method was immunoSEQ multiplex PCR; TCRdb's version includes in-frame clones alone and lacks a portion of them. For V, J and clone size, that table is used; D and trimming come from the DNA. The sample has about 46,000 clones, approximately 88% seen once. The origin of this receptor is a human donor with active COVID-19. The donor label of this sample is uncertain. V gene TRBV5-1 combines with J gene TRBJ1-1; D is possibly TRBD1 (6 bases). Sequenced: peripheral blood. The CDR3 DNA sequence: TGCGCCAGCAGGTTAGGACAGCCTACTGAAGCTTTCTTT. This codes for CASRLGQPTEAFF.